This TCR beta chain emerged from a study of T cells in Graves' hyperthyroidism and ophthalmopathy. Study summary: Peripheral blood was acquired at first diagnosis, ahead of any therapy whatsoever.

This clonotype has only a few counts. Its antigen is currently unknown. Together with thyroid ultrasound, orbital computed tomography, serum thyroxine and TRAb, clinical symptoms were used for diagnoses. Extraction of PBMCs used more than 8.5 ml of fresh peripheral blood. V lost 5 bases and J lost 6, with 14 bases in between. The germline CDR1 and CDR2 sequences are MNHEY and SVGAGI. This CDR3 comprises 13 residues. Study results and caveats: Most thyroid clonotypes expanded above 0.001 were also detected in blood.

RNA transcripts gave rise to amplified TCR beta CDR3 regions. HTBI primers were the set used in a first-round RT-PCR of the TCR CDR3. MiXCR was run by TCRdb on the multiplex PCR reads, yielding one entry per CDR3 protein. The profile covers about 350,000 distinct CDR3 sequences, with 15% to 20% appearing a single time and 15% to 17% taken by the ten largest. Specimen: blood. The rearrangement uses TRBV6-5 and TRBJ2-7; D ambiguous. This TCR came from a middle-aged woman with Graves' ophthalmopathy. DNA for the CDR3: TGTGCCAGCAGTCACGACACGGAGATCGAGCAGTACTTC. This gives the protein CASSHDTEIEQYF.